The sequence of this T cell receptor (beta chain) was determined in a study of memory CD8 T cells in hepatitis C reinfection. Study details: Reinfection meant HCV RNA positivity after two negatives ≥60 days apart. Whole-study results and caveats: With roughly five donors, public clonotype conclusions could not be definitive.

As to time point: late/post reinfection, 12 to 24 weeks after detection. No in vitro expansion preceded TCR sequencing of the sorted cells. A couple of donors provided sorted CD3+ CD8+ CD45RO- naive CD8 T cells at all three reinfection time points. Turning to this clone: The target antigen is unknown.

Data came from immunoSEQ multiplex PCR; TCRdb stores just in-frame clones and leaves some out. The sample consists of about 50,000 clones, approximately 89% of them appearing once. The CDR3 is 14 amino acids. The germline V gene encodes CDR1 SGHKS and CDR2 YYEKEE (reference sequence). The V gene lost 2 bases and the J gene lost 4 bases, with 13 bases spanning the gap. The chain links TRBV5-5 to TRBJ2-7; TRBD1 might be the D (5 bases). Sequenced: naive CD8+ T cells sorted from blood. The receptor comes from a young man with hepatitis C virus infection. This CDR3 reads CASSLLPSGYEQYF. The DNA of the CDR3 is TGTGCCAGCAGCTTACTACCTTCAGGGTACGAGCAGTACTTC.